These T cell receptor beta chains were read from a single sample in a study of T-cell memory formation after mild COVID-19. Each CDR3 protein is one row after TCRdb ran MiXCR on the 5' RACE reads. This sample has under 200,000 distinct CDR3 sequences, with around a third found just once. The sequenced sample consisted of PBMCs or a T cell subset sorted from them (not recorded which). The receptors originated from an adult woman who had mild COVID-19 (a few samples of this study predate the infection). Cell type and time point are not known. CDR3s include the opening cysteine and the closing phenylalanine or tryptophan. A D gene is named only where the DNA matches it firmly. Some rows mark clone size as missing; the rest say once, few, many or name a class of expanded clone.

TRBJ1-2,-,TRBV6-5,TRBD1,CASSYSTTGGYGYTF,TGTGCCAGCAGTTACTCGACAACAGGGGGCTATGGCTACACCTTC
TRBJ1-6,few,TRBV6-1,-,CASRVSQGDSPLHF,TGTGCCAGCAGGGTCTCACAGGGAGACTCACCCCTCCACTTT
TRBJ2-2,few,TRBV4-1,-,CASSQDLSWQPGDTGELFF,TGCGCCAGCAGCCAAGATTTGAGTTGGCAGCCGGGGGACACCGGGGAGCTGTTTTTT
TRBJ2-4,few,TRBV20-1,TRBD1,CSAGDGQVAKNIQYF,TGCAGTGCTGGCGACGGACAGGTAGCCAAAAACATTCAGTACTTC
TRBJ2-7,many,TRBV5-1,TRBD1,CASSPDRGRYEQYF,TGCGCCAGCAGCCCGGACAGGGGAAGATACGAGCAGTACTTC
TRBJ1-1,-,TRBV7-9,-,CASRRRGGTEAFF,TGTGCCAGTCGTAGGAGGGGAGGCACTGAAGCTTTCTTT
TRBJ2-3,few,TRBV5-5,TRBD2,CASSRPGGGTDTQYF,TGTGCCAGCAGCCGCCCGGGGGGTGGCACAGATACGCAGTATTTT
TRBJ2-5,few,TRBV7-2,TRBD2,CASSLGLAPQETQYF,TGTGCCAGCAGCCTGGGACTAGCGCCCCAAGAGACCCAGTACTTC
TRBJ2-1,few,TRBV5-5,TRBD2,CASSPGLAGNPYNEQFF,TGTGCCAGCAGCCCCGGACTAGCGGGAAACCCCTACAATGAGCAGTTCTTC
TRBJ2-7,-,TRBV29-1,-,CSVEVEGAYEQYF,TGCAGCGTTGAGGTTGAGGGGGCCTACGAGCAGTACTTC
TRBJ2-2,few,TRBV11-2,-,CASSRSTGELFF,TGTGCCAGCAGCAGATCCACCGGGGAGCTGTTTTTT
TRBJ2-3,-,TRBV19,-,CASSRGWSTDTQYF,TGTGCCAGTAGTAGGGGGTGGAGCACAGATACGCAGTATTTT
TRBJ2-5,few,TRBV5-1,TRBD2,CASSLRGGGPEETQYF,TGCGCCAGCAGCCTGCGGGGCGGGGGGCCAGAAGAGACCCAGTACTTC